This T cell receptor beta chain was observed in a study of T cell repertoires in Merkel cell carcinoma (dated by TCRdb to the late 2010s). The study in broad terms: Patients who had received intralesional immunotherapy or systemic immune checkpoint blockade prior to the biopsy were excluded. Tetramer sorting, cloning and paired TCR sequencing of expanded tumor-infiltrating lymphocytes were first used to define MCPyV-specific clonotypes. To be included, a subject needed both a diagnosis of MCPyV-positive Merkel cell carcinoma and tumor-infiltrating lymphocytes that had been successfully expanded in vitro. Here is what the overall study found, with its caveats: No normal tissue biopsies were studied.

Via the germline V gene, CDR1 is MDHEN and CDR2 SYDVKM. V is cut back by 2 bases and J by 2 bases, with 2 bases in the junction unmatched. Taken from cysteine to phenylalanine, the CDR3 has 14 residues. Only the CDR3 part of the read is kept: 42 bases, read in frame from the first base. Every study subject tested positive for serum antibodies to T-antigen and had biopsy-confirmed Merkel cell carcinoma that was MCPyV-positive. Five or six adjacent 10-micron frozen tumor sections were used for genomic DNA extraction without cell sorting or culture. About 5 x 5 x 5 mm of tumor biopsy tissue was frozen in optimal cutting temperature compound. In the frozen biopsy, scout sections stained with hematoxylin and eosin confirmed plenty of Merkel cell carcinoma along with infiltrating cells. TRB CDR3 sequencing and data processing of tumor genomic DNA were performed with the immunoSEQ assay. The clones in this table, taken by TCRdb from immuneACCESS, are in-frame only. Not every clone is retained; where verified, under half of the shortfall comes from an unresolved V gene, and the cause of the rest is unknown. The sample table contains about 14,000 clones; only one count was recorded for approximately 73% of them. Approximately 17% of the sample lies in the top ten.

This clone came up a few times. No antigen is known for it. Per-base qualities were not stored, and no clone one base away is much larger. Specimen: tumor tissue. The receptor comes from an adult with Merkel cell carcinoma. The chain was built from TRBV28 and TRBJ2-7, with TRBD1 matching 8 junction bases. The encoded CDR3 is CASSLQQGAYEQYF. The DNA reads TGTGCCAGCAGTTTACAACAGGGGGCCTACGAGCAGTACTTC.